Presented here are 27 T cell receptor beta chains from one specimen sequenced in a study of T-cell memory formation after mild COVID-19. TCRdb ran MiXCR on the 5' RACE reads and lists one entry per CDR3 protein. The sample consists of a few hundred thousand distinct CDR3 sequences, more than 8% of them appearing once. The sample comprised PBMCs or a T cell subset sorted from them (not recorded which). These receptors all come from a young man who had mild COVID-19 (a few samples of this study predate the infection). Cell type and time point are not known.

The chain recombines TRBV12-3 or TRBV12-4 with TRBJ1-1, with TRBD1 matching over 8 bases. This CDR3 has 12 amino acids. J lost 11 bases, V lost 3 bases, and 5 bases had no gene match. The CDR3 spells CASSLDRVMAFF. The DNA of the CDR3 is TGTGCCAGCAGTTTGGACAGGGTGATGGCTTTCTTT.

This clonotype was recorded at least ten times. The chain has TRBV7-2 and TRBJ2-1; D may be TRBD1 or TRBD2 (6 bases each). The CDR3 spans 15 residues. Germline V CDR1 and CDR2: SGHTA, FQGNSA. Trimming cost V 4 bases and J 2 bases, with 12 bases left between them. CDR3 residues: CASSSVGGPYNEQFF. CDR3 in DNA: TGTGCCAGCAGCTCCGTCGGGGGCCCCTACAATGAGCAGTTCTTC.

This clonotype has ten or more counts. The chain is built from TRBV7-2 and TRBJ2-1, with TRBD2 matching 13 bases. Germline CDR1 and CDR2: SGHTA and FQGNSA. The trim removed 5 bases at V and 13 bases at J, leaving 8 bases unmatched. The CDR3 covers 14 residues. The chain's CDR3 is CASSGLAGERYQFF. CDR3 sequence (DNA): TGTGCCAGCAGCGGACTAGCGGGGGAGCGATATCAGTTCTTC.

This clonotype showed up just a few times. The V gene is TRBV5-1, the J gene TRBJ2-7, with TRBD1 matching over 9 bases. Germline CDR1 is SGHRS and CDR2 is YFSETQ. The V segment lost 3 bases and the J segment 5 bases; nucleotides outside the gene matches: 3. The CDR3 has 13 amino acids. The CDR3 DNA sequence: TGCGCCAGCAGCTGGGACAGGGTCAACGAGCAGTACGTC. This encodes CASSWDRVNEQYV.

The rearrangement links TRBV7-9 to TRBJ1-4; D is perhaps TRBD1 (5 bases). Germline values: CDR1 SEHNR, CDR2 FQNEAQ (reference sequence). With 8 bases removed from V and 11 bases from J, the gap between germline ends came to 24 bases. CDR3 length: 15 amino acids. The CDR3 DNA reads TGTGCCAGCTCTCTGGGGCAGGGCGGAGGCGGGAAACTGTTTTTT. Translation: CASSLGQGGGGKLFF.

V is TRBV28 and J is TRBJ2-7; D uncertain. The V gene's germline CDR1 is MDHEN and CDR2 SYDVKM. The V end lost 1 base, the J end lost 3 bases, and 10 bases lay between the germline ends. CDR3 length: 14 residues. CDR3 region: CASSLYSTSYEQYV. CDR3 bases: TGTGCCAGCAGTTTATACTCCACCAGCTACGAGCAGTACGTC.

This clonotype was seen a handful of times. The CDR3, as DNA: TGTGCCAGCTCACCACCGGGACTTTCGAGCTCCTACAATGAGCAGTTCTTC. It yields the protein CASSPPGLSSSYNEQFF. This chain joins TRBV18 and TRBJ2-1; a possible D gene is TRBD2 (6 bases). This CDR3 contains 17 residues. The V gene's germline CDR1 is KGHSH and CDR2 LQKENI. The V end lost 0 bases, the J end lost 0 bases, and 12 bases lay between the germline ends.

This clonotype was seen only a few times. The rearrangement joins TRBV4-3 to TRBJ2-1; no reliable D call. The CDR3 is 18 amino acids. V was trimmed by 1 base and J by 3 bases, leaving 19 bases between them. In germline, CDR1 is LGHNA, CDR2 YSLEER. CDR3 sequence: CASSQVASNHPVYNEQFF. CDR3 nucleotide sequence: TGCGCCAGCAGCCAAGTGGCCTCCAACCATCCCGTCTACAATGAGCAGTTCTTC.

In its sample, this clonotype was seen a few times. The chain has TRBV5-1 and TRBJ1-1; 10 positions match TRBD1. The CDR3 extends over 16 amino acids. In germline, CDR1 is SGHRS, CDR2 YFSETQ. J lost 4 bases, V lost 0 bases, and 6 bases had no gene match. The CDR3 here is CASSLAGTGVGTEAFF. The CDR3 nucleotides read TGCGCCAGCAGCTTGGCGGGGACAGGGGTCGGCACTGAAGCTTTCTTT.

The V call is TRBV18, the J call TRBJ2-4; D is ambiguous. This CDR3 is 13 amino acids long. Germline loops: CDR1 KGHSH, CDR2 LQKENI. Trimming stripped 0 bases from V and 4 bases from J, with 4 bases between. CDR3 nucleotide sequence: TGTGCCAGCTCACCACCGGTGAAAAACATTCAGTACTTC. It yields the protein CASSPPVKNIQYF.

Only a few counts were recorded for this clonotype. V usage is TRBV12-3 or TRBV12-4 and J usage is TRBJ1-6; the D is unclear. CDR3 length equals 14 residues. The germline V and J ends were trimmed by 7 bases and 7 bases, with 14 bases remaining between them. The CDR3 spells CASNGPGINSPLHF. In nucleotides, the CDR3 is TGTGCCAGCAACGGACCCGGGATAAATTCACCCCTCCACTTT.

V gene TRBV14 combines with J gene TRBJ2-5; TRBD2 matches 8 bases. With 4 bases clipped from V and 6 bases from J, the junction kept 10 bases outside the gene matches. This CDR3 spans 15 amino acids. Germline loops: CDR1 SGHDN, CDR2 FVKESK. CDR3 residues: CASSPLGLAGQTQYF. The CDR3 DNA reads TGTGCCAGCAGCCCACTTGGACTAGCAGGACAGACCCAGTACTTC.

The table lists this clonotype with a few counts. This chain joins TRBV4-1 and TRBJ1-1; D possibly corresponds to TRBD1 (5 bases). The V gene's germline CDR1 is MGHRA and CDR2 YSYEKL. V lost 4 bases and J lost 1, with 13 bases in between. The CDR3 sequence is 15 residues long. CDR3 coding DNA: TGCGCCAGCAGCCCCTCGGGACTGCGGAACACTGAAGCTTTCTTT. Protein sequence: CASSPSGLRNTEAFF.

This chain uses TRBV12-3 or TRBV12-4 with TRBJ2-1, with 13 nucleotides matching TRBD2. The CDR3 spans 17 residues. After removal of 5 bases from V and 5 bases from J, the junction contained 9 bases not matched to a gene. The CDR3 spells CASSGRLAGGLDNEQFF. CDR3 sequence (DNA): TGTGCCAGCAGTGGGCGACTAGCGGGGGGCCTGGACAATGAGCAGTTCTTC.

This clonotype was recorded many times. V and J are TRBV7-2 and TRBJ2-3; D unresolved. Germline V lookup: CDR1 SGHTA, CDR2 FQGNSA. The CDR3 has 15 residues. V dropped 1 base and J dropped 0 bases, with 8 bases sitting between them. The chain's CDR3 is CASSLVGISTDTQYF. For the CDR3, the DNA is TGTGCCAGCAGCTTAGTTGGCATTAGCACAGATACGCAGTATTTT.

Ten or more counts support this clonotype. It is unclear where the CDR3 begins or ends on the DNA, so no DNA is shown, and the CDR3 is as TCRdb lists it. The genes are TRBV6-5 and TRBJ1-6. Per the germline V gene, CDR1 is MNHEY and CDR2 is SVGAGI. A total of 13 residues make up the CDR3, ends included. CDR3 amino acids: CASSYTFGSPLHF.

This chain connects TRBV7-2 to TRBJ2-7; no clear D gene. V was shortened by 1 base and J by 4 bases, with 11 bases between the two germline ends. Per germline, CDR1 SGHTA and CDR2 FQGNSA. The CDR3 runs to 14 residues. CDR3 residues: CASSLVAGMYEQYF. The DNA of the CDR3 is TGTGCCAGCAGCTTAGTGGCCGGAATGTACGAGCAGTACTTC.

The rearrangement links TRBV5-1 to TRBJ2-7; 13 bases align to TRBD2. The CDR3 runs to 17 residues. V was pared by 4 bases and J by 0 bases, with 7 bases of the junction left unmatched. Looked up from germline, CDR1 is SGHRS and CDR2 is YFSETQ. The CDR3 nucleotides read TGCGCCAGCAGCCGATCCGGGACTAGCGGGACCTCCTACGAGCAGTACTTC. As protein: CASSRSGTSGTSYEQYF.

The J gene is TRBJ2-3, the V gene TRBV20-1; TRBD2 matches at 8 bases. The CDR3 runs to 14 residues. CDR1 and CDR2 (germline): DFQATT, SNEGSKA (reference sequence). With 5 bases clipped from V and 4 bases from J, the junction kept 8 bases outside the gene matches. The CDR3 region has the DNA TGCAGTGCTTACCTTAGCGGGATCCCAGATACGCAGTATTTT. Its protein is CSAYLSGIPDTQYF.

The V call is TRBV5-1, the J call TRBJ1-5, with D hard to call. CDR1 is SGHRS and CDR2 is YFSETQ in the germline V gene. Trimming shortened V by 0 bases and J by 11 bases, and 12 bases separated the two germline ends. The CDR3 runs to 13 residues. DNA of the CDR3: TGCGCCAGCAGCTTGGCCCTCGTTCAAGCCCAGCATTTT. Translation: CASSLALVQAQHF.

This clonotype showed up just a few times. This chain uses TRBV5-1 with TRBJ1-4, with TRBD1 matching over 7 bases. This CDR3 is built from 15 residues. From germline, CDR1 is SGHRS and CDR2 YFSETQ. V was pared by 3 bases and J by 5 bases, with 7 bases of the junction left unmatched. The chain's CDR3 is CASSSGQATNEKLFF. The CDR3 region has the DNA TGCGCCAGCAGCTCCGGACAGGCGACAAATGAAAAACTGTTTTTT.

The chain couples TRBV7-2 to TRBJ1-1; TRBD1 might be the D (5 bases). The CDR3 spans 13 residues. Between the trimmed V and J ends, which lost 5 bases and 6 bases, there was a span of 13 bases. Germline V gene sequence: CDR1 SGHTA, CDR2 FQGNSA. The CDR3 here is CASSKWGGAEAFF. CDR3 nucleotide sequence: TGTGCCAGCAGCAAGTGGGGAGGGGCTGAAGCTTTCTTT.

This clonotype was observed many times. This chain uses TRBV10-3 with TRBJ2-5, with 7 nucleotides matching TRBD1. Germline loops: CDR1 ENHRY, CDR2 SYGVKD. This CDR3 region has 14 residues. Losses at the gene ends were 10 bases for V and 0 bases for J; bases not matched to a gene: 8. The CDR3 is CATQFGTDQETQYF. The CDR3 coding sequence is TGTGCCACTCAATTTGGGACAGACCAAGAGACCCAGTACTTC.

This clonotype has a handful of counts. This CDR3 is CASSRTAGDFIGELFF. The CDR3 DNA reads as TGTGCCAGCAGTCGGACCGCGGGGGATTTTATCGGGGAGCTGTTTTTT. V gene TRBV25-1 combines with J gene TRBJ2-2; TRBD2 aligns across 7 bases. With 5 bases clipped from V and 7 bases from J, the junction kept 13 bases outside the gene matches. This CDR3 region has 16 residues. CDR1 is MGHDK, CDR2 SYGVNS, per germline.

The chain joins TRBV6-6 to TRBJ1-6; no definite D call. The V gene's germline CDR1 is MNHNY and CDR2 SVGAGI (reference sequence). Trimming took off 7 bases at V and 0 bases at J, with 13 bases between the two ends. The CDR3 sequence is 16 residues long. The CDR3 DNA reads TGTGCCAGCAAGAAGGGAGGAGGCTCCTATAATTCACCCCTCCACTTT. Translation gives CASKKGGGSYNSPLHF.

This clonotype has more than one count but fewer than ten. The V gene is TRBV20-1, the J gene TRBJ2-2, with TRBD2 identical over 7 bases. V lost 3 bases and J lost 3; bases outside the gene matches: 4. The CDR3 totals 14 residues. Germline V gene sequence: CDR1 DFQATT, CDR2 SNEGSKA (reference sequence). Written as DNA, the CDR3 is TGCAGTGCTAGGAAGCGGGGTCACACCGGGGAGCTGTTTTTT. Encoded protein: CSARKRGHTGELFF.

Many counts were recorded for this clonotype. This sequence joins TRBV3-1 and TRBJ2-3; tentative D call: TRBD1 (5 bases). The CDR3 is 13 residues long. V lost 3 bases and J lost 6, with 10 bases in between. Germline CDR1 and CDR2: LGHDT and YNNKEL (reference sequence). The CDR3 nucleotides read TGTGCCAGCAGCCACCAGGGAACCGATACGCAGTATTTT. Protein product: CASSHQGTDTQYF.